This T cell receptor (beta chain) was sequenced during a study of blood T cell repertoires in COVID-19 (dated by TCRdb to the early 2020s). As for the study more broadly: Samples covering the acute and convalescent phases of COVID-19 were provided by collaborators in the United States, Italy and Spain. The material from the prospective study consisted of cDNA or gDNA derived from T cells, B-cell-depleted T cells, or PBMCs. The repertoires were released in a freely available public database meant as a resource for research on the immune response to SARS-CoV-2. Sample metadata almost always included a de-identified subject ID, COVID-19 status, age in years and sex. Samples were obtained from the ongoing ImmuneRACE study (first 160 participants) and from 1,200 or so subjects provided by 6 global collaborators. Subjects who had been exposed to COVID-19, were actively infected with it, or had recovered from it provided the deeply sampled blood TCRbeta repertoires that made up the dataset. Where available, HLA class I and class II types were taken from metadata supplied by the sample provider and were not determined by assay-based typing.

TCRbeta CDR3 regions were amplified from genomic DNA by means of the immunoSEQ Assay, a bias-controlled multiplex PCR. The study's own analysis went as follows. The number of nucleated cells in each sample was estimated from the amplification of reference gene primers within the assay. Sequence reads were collapsed and filtered to measure the absolute abundance of every unique TCRbeta CDR3 rearrangement. Productive Simpson clonality was computed per sample as the square root of Simpson's diversity index over productive rearrangements. Held by TCRdb, this immuneACCESS table contains in-frame sequences only and omits some clones. Under half of the omission traces to an unresolved V gene where checked; the cause of the rest is unknown. That table gives V, J and clone size, and the DNA gave D and trimming. The sample table shows roughly 26,000 clones, and about 94% are seen once. The ten top clones hold 3.5% to 5% of the sample.

The V end gives up 2 bases and the J end 4 bases, leaving 5 bases in the junction not matched to a gene. Reading from cysteine to phenylalanine, the CDR3 counts 15 amino acids. Only the CDR3 DNA is retained, 45 bases long and in frame from the first base. The germline V gene (reference sequence) sets CDR1 to MNHEY and CDR2 to SMNVEV. The full study reports these points: How much clinical and demographic metadata was included differed by source and by participant, and the metadata was provided uncurated.

Whole blood was collected in K2EDTA tubes by collaborating institutions according to the institutions' own protocols. For TCRbeta analysis, collaborator samples were shipped as frozen whole blood, as isolated PBMCs, or as DNA extracted from either sample type. In regard to this clone: It lacks a known antigen. No base-level quality is on record; no much larger clone is a single base apart.

The sequencing sample was made of peripheral blood. This clonotype was obtained from a human donor with active COVID-19. The donor label of this sample is uncertain. The V gene is TRBV27 and the J gene is TRBJ2-7, with TRBD2 matching 10 junction bases. The nucleotide sequence is TGTGCCAGCAGTTTAGACCTAGCGGGAGTATACGAGCAGTACTTC. It encodes CASSLDLAGVYEQYF.